This T cell receptor (beta chain) is drawn from a study of human T cells and chemical hapten exposure. The germline V gene encodes CDR1 SGHRS and CDR2 YFSETQ. The CDR3 is made up of 14 amino acids. V gave up 4 bases and J gave up 6 bases, with 16 bases separating them. From the RACE reads, TCRdb called clonotypes with MiXCR, one entry per CDR3 protein. Found here are some 110,000 distinct CDR3 sequences, about 12% of them singletons; the top ten hold around 1.5%. Regarding time point: patch test 1, 2 weeks after DPC sensitization. Treatment defined: therapeutic diphenylcyclopropenone sensitization with weekly scalp DPC.

Sequenced here: whole blood, sampled in connection with sensitization to the hapten diphenylcyclopropenone (DPC). The chain carries TRBV5-1 and TRBJ1-1; D is perhaps TRBD1 (6 bases). This clonotype was sampled from a woman aged 45 to 65 with alopecia areata. Some clones in this sample may be carry-over from other donors' samples. The CDR3 loop reads CASSPADDRSEAFF. Written as DNA, the CDR3 is TGCGCCAGCAGCCCGGCCGACGACAGGTCTGAAGCTTTCTTT.